A single T cell receptor beta chain is shown here with its context. In this sample, this clone turned up many times. No cognate antigen has been identified for it. The input lacks base qualities; no much larger clone sits a single base away. In Seattle, one collaborating source enrolled patients while the infection was active and tracked those patients longitudinally over the course of disease. Whole blood was collected in K2EDTA tubes by collaborating institutions according to the institutions' own protocols. For TCRbeta analysis, collaborators shipped samples in one of three forms: frozen whole blood, isolated PBMCs, or DNA extracted from either of those sample types. The data derive from a study of blood T cell repertoires in COVID-19 (TCRdb year 2020). Describing the broader study: Collaborator samples came from the United States, Italy and Spain and covered acute and convalescent phases of COVID-19. The material from the prospective study consisted of cDNA or gDNA derived from T cells, B-cell-depleted T cells, or PBMCs. Subjects who had been exposed to COVID-19, were actively infected with it, or had recovered from it provided the deeply sampled blood TCRbeta repertoires that made up the dataset. The repertoires were released in a freely available public database intended as a resource for research on the immune response to SARS-CoV-2. Samples were obtained from the ongoing ImmuneRACE study (first 160 participants) and from 1,254 subjects provided by 6 global collaborators. Sample metadata almost always included a de-identified subject ID, COVID-19 status, age in years and sex. HLA class I and class II types, where available, came from metadata supplied by the sample provider rather than from assay-based typing. Study-level results and caveats: The amount of clinical and demographic metadata varied by source and participant and was provided uncurated.

TCRbeta CDR3 regions were amplified from genomic DNA by means of the immunoSEQ Assay, a bias-controlled multiplex PCR. On the study's bioinformatics: Nucleated cell counts per sample were estimated from amplification of reference gene primers within the assay. To quantify the absolute abundance of each unique TCRbeta CDR3 rearrangement, sequence reads were collapsed and filtered. Productive Simpson clonality was computed per sample as the square root of Simpson's diversity index over productive rearrangements. Drawn from immuneACCESS, this table holds only the in-frame rearrangements with V and J called that TCRdb kept. Clones are partly lost; checked studies trace under half to an unresolved V gene and leave the rest unexplained. V, J and clone size were drawn from that table, and D and trimming were deduced from the DNA. In this sample the table shows about 180,000 clones, about 83% of which occur a single time. Approximately 18% of the sample comes from the top ten.

The receptor's source is a person aged 70 to 80 with COVID-19, enrolled during active disease. Sequenced input: peripheral blood.

At the DNA level, the sequence is TGTGCCTGGAAGGCCGACAGACGAGATACGCAGTATTTT. The encoded protein is CAWKADRRDTQYF. The rearranged segments are TRBV30 and TRBJ2-3; TRBD1 is possibly the D segment (5 matching bases). Taken from cysteine to phenylalanine, the CDR3 has 13 residues. CDR3 DNA is the only sequence kept; it has 39 bases, read in frame from the first base. The germline V gene (reference sequence) yields GTSNPN for CDR1 and SVGIG for CDR2. A distance of 13 bases separates the germline ends of V and J, which lose 4 bases and 5 bases respectively.